Presented here are 8 T cell receptor beta chains from one specimen sequenced in a study of beta chain features in type 1 diabetes. Expressed TCRB transcripts got sequenced, as all isolated RNA was reverse transcribed. TCRdb's table, derived via immunoSEQ multiplex PCR, lists solely in-frame clones and lacks some. The top ten hold approximately 0.65% of the sample, which has fewer than 200,000 clones, less than 9.5% seen once. What was sequenced was central memory CD4+ T cells from blood. The source of these receptors is a man younger than 35 in good health.

This clone was recorded only once. The V and J genes are TRBV5-4 and TRBJ2-1; the D gene is possibly TRBD2 (7 bases). In germline, CDR1 is SGHNT, CDR2 YYREEE (reference sequence). This CDR3 has 11 amino acids. The ends were cut back, 10 bases at V and 12 bases at J, with 17 bases in the middle. The CDR3 is CASGAGEGQFF. In DNA form, the CDR3 reads TGTGCCTCAGGGGCGGGGGAAGGGCAGTTCTTC.

The chain uses TRBV6-5 and TRBJ2-3; D perhaps matches TRBD2 (6 bases). V lost 7 bases and J 5 bases, leaving 13 bases between the germline ends. CDR1 MNHEY and CDR2 SVGAGI come from the germline V gene. CDR3 length: 13 amino acids. CDR3: CASTSGVIDTQYF. As DNA, the CDR3 is TGTGCCAGCACCTCGGGGGTAATAGATACGCAGTATTTT.

The DNA of the CDR3 is TGTGCCAGCAGCCCTCGGGAAGGCGAGCAGTACTTC. It is translated as CASSPREGEQYF. V and J are TRBV7-8 and TRBJ2-7, with D tentatively TRBD2 (5 bases). The CDR3 extends over 12 amino acids. V was cut by 5 bases and J by 6 bases, with 11 bases left in between. The germline CDR1 and CDR2 sequences are SGHVS and FQNEAQ.

The table lists this clone with many counts. In nucleotides, the CDR3 is TGTGCCAGCAGCCGTGGACAGGGTCGAGAGCAGTTCTTC. This sequence encodes CASSRGQGREQFF. This chain uses TRBV6-5 with TRBJ2-1, with 8 bases matching TRBD1. The germline CDR1 and CDR2 sequences are MNHEY and SVGAGI. CDR3 length: 13 residues. The J segment lost 10 bases and the V segment lost 6 bases, leaving 8 bases of the junction unmatched.

This clone was picked up many times. The genes are TRBV7-9 and TRBJ1-4; D is unclear. Trimming pared 5 bases from V and 13 bases from J, leaving 23 bases between. The CDR3 is made up of 15 amino acids. Germline V gene lookup returns CDR1 SEHNR and CDR2 FQNEAQ (reference sequence). The CDR3: CASSRSRKGSEGLFF. CDR3 nucleotide sequence: TGTGCCAGCAGCCGGAGTCGCAAGGGCTCGGAGGGACTGTTTTTT.

This clone was observed at least ten times. The CDR3 DNA is TGTGCCAGCAGCAAGACAGAACAAGAGACCCAGTACTTC. This codes for CASSKTEQETQYF. This sequence joins TRBV5-4 and TRBJ2-5; TRBD1 is a possible D gene (5 bases). V shed 4 bases and J shed 2 bases, with 9 bases lying between them. Germline assignment: CDR1 SGHNT and CDR2 YYREEE (reference sequence). The CDR3 loop spans 13 amino acids.

The chain recombines TRBV19 with TRBJ2-3; TRBD2 matches 11 bases. With 10 bases clipped from V and 6 bases from J, the junction kept 18 bases outside the gene matches. Germline assignment: CDR1 LNHDA and CDR2 SQIVND (reference sequence). The CDR3 loop spans 17 amino acids. CDR3 amino acids: CATRKGLAGGSPDTQYF. DNA of the CDR3: TGTGCCACCCGCAAAGGGCTAGCGGGGGGCTCCCCGGATACGCAGTATTTT.

In its sample, this clone was seen a few times. This rearrangement joins TRBV6-6 to TRBJ2-7, with 11 nucleotides matching TRBD1. Looked up from germline, CDR1 is MNHNY and CDR2 is SVGAGI (reference sequence). Trimming cost V 5 bases and J 6 bases; bases outside gene matches: 9. The CDR3 is 15 amino acids. The CDR3 DNA sequence: TGTGCCAGCAGTGACCCTGGGACAGGGGGGCGCGAGCAGTACTTC. Its translation is CASSDPGTGGREQYF.